Listed here are 26 T cell receptor beta chains from one sample, sequenced in a study of vaccination and CD4 T cells after COVID-19. Documented treatment: approximately nine-day PBMC culture with coronavirus spike peptide pools or control peptides (ViraFEST assay). Cultured CD4+ T-cell DNA underwent Oncomine TCR Beta short-read sequencing. TCRdb recomputed calls from the PCR reads with MiXCR, one row per CDR3 protein. The data show fewer than 15,000 distinct CDR3 sequences, more than 40% seen once. These receptors' targets are unknown. Sequencing used CD4+ T cells from blood, cultured in vitro. Receptors were obtained from a human donor who had recovered from COVID-19.

This chain connects TRBV20-1 to TRBJ2-3; 9 bases align to TRBD2. Per germline, CDR1 DFQATT and CDR2 SNEGSKA (reference sequence). The CDR3 covers 16 residues. J gave up 3 bases and V 3 bases, and 10 bases lay outside the gene matches. Here the CDR3 DNA reads TGCAGTGCTAGGAAAAACGCGGGAGGGCCGACAGATACGCAGTATTTT. This sequence encodes CSARKNAGGPTDTQYF.

The chain uses TRBV14 and TRBJ1-6; no clear D. CDR1 is SGHDN, CDR2 FVKESK, per germline. V gave up 1 base and J gave up 7 bases, with 5 bases separating them. CDR3 size: 13 residues. CDR3 amino acids: CASSQVGNSPLHF. In DNA form, the CDR3 reads TGTGCCAGCAGCCAAGTGGGGAATTCACCCCTCCACTTT.

The rearrangement joins TRBV20-1 to TRBJ2-7; TRBD1 agrees at 11 bases. TRBJ2-1 matches the DNA end more closely, so the J call is doubtful. The CDR3 length is 13 residues. Germline-derived CDR1 and CDR2 are DFQATT and SNEGSKA (reference sequence). For the CDR3, the DNA is TGCAGTGAAACGGGACAGGGGGGCAATGAGCAGTTCTTC. This encodes CSETGQGGNEQFF.

V gene TRBV6-1 combines with J gene TRBJ2-5, with 7 bases aligning to TRBD2. The germline gives CDR1 MNHNS, CDR2 SASEGT. This CDR3 is 15 amino acids long. The J segment lost 4 bases and the V segment lost 6 bases, leaving 11 bases of the junction unmatched. CDR3: CASSRRGSGGETQYF. CDR3 DNA sequence: TGTGCCAGCAGCCGGCGTGGATCGGGAGGAGAGACCCAGTACTTC.

The rearrangement joins TRBV19 to TRBJ2-5; 8 bases line up with TRBD2. V was pared by 6 bases and J by 1 base, with 10 bases of the junction left unmatched. The CDR3 extends over 16 amino acids. Germline assignment: CDR1 LNHDA and CDR2 SQIVND (reference sequence). CDR3 sequence (DNA): TGTGCCAGTAGCCTAAGGGAACTAGCGGCCCAAGAGACCCAGTACTTC. Amino acids: CASSLRELAAQETQYF.

This clonotype was seen more than once but under ten times. This chain links TRBV27 with TRBJ2-1, with 11 positions matching TRBD2. Per the germline V gene, CDR1 is MNHEY and CDR2 is SMNVEV (reference sequence). CDR3 length: 18 residues. The J segment lost 1 base and the V segment lost 7 bases, leaving 12 bases of the junction unmatched. The DNA of the CDR3 is TGTGCCAGCACTACACTAGCGGGAGCGTCGTTTTCCTACAATGAGCAGTTCTTC. Its translation: CASTTLAGASFSYNEQFF.

The chain has TRBV7-3 and TRBJ1-2; D remains ambiguous. This CDR3 has 13 amino acids. V was cut by 5 bases and J by 8 bases, with 15 bases left in between. Germline values: CDR1 SGHTA, CDR2 FQGTGA. CDR3 residues: CASSRGLGAGYTF. CDR3 coding DNA: TGTGCCAGCAGCAGAGGCCTGGGAGCAGGCTACACCTTC.

This clonotype appeared a few times. This chain links TRBV6-1 with TRBJ2-5; D is perhaps TRBD1 (5 bases). This CDR3 region has 12 residues. Germline-derived CDR1 and CDR2 are MNHNS and SASEGT. V was shortened by 10 bases and J by 1 base, with 10 bases between the two germline ends. The CDR3 sequence: CAIRDLQETQYF. CDR3 sequence (DNA): TGTGCCATCAGGGATCTCCAAGAGACCCAGTACTTC.

The chain has TRBV30 and TRBJ2-1; 9 bases agree with TRBD1. The ends lost 7 bases at V and 8 bases at J; junction bases unmatched: 12. The CDR3 has 14 amino acids. Germline V CDR1 and CDR2: GTSNPN, SVGIG (reference sequence). As DNA, the CDR3 is TGTGCCTTCAATTCGGGACAGGGAGTGGATGAGCAGTTCTTC. Translating it yields CAFNSGQGVDEQFF.

The chain combines TRBV2 with TRBJ2-1; D gene unclear. V lost 6 bases, J lost 5 bases, and 8 bases lay in between. The CDR3 contains 12 residues. CDR1 and CDR2 (germline): SNHLY, FYNNEI. The CDR3 sequence is CASSDGHNEQFF. For the CDR3, the DNA is TGTGCCAGCAGCGACGGACACAATGAGCAGTTCTTC. The full variable domain, completed using reference TRBV2 and TRBJ2-1, is EPEVTQTPSHQVTQMGQEVILRCVPISNHLYFYWYRQILGQKVEFLVSFYNNEISEKSEIFDDQFSVERPDGSNFTLKIRSTKLEDSAMYFCASSDGHNEQFFGPGTRLTVL.

This rearrangement joins TRBV5-1 to TRBJ1-1, with 10 bases fitting TRBD1. Germline CDR1 SGHRS, CDR2 YFSETQ. V shed 7 bases and J 3 bases; nucleotides not matched to a gene: 21. The CDR3 is made up of 19 amino acids. CDR3 DNA: TGCGCCAGCTCCCGGGACAGGGGTCTGGCTTGGACGATCCACACTGAAGCTTTCTTT. It is translated as CASSRDRGLAWTIHTEAFF.

The table lists this clonotype with a few counts. The V call is TRBV11-2, the J call TRBJ2-1; D unclear. V was shortened by 1 base and J by 7 bases, with 11 bases between the two germline ends. The CDR3 covers 14 residues. Germline V gene sequence: CDR1 SGHAT, CDR2 FQNNGV. The CDR3 nucleotides read TGTGCCAGCAGCTTAGTGTTGGATGGGAATGAGCAGTTCTTC. This codes for CASSLVLDGNEQFF.

The chain joins TRBV2 to TRBJ2-2, with 12 bases matching TRBD1. From germline, CDR1 is SNHLY and CDR2 FYNNEI. The CDR3 spans 18 residues. The J segment lost 0 bases and the V segment lost 4 bases, leaving 6 bases of the junction unmatched. The CDR3 sequence is CASSVSGQGAANTGELFF. In nucleotides, the CDR3 is TGTGCCAGCAGTGTTTCGGGACAGGGGGCTGCGAACACCGGGGAGCTGTTTTTT.

A word on this clonotype: This could be a read error, since a much larger clone is one nucleotide away. This chain uses TRBV12-3 or TRBV12-4 with TRBJ1-1, with D hard to call. The CDR3 is made up of 13 amino acids. The CDR3 loop is CASSFLQGGRASF. In nucleotides, the CDR3 is TGTGCCAGCAGCTTCCTACAAGGAGGGAGGGCTTCCTTT.

This clonotype has just a few counts. CDR3: CASRIGLAGLYEQFF. The CDR3, as DNA: TGTGCCAGCAGGATAGGACTAGCGGGACTATATGAGCAGTTCTTC. This rearrangement joins TRBV6-1 to TRBJ2-1; 12 bases match TRBD2. V was clipped by 6 bases and J by 8 bases; unmatched bases: 8. This CDR3 is 15 amino acids long. Germline CDR1 reads MNHNS; CDR2 reads SASEGT.

This clonotype occurred a few times. The chain recombines TRBV28 with TRBJ2-1; D gene ambiguous. CDR1 and CDR2 from the germline V gene are MDHEN and SYDVKM. The CDR3 loop spans 13 amino acids. The germline V and J ends were trimmed by 7 bases and 9 bases, with 16 bases remaining between them. The CDR3 bases are TGTGCCAGCAAAGGAGTTTCTAAGGGTGAGCAGTTCTTC. Protein product: CASKGVSKGEQFF.

This clonotype has only a few counts. The V gene is TRBV27, the J gene TRBJ1-2, with D possibly TRBD1 on 5 matching bases. From germline, CDR1 is MNHEY and CDR2 SMNVEV (reference sequence). This CDR3 has 14 amino acids. V was trimmed by 5 bases and J by 8 bases, leaving 18 bases between them. Written as DNA, the CDR3 is TGTGCCAGCAGTAAAAGGGACCGGGGAAGCGGCTACACCTTC. Its translation: CASSKRDRGSGYTF.

V gene TRBV2 combines with J gene TRBJ2-3, with D possibly TRBD2 on 5 matching bases. The germline V gene encodes CDR1 SNHLY and CDR2 FYNNEI. The V and J ends lost 6 bases and 6 bases respectively, with 10 bases between them. CDR3 length equals 12 residues. The CDR3: CASRRAEDTQYF. Here the CDR3 DNA reads TGTGCCAGCAGGCGGGCGGAGGATACGCAGTATTTT.

The rearrangement joins TRBV30 to TRBJ1-6, with 7 nucleotides matching TRBD1. This CDR3 is built from 16 residues. CDR1 is GTSNPN, CDR2 SVGIG, per germline (reference sequence). V lost 3 bases and J lost 0; bases outside the gene matches: 5. CDR3 amino acids: CAWSRGGRSYNSPLHF. In DNA form, the CDR3 reads TGTGCCTGGAGCAGGGGGGGCCGCTCCTATAATTCACCCCTCCACTTT.

V is TRBV20-1 and J is TRBJ2-7, with D unclear. This CDR3 spans 12 amino acids. V lost 5 bases, J lost 1 base, and 9 bases lay in between. Germline V gives CDR1 DFQATT, CDR2 SNEGSKA (reference sequence). CDR3 region: CSAVAGSYEQYF. Here the CDR3 DNA reads TGCAGTGCTGTAGCTGGATCCTACGAGCAGTACTTC.

The sample holds one count of this clonotype. The chain is built from TRBV6-5 and TRBJ2-1, with 14 bases fitting TRBD2. Losses at the gene ends were 2 bases for V and 3 bases for J; bases not matched to a gene: 9. The CDR3 has 19 amino acids. The germline V gene has CDR1 MNHEY and CDR2 SVGAGI. Here the CDR3 DNA reads TGTGCCAGCAGTTACAGGACAGGGGGGACTAGCGGGAGCTACAATGAGCAGTTCTTC. This sequence encodes CASSYRTGGTSGSYNEQFF.

The CDR3 here is CASKSRGAAQTQYF. Written as DNA, the CDR3 is TGTGCCAGTAAAAGTCGAGGGGCGGCGCAGACCCAGTACTTC. The rearrangement links TRBV19 to TRBJ2-5; D might be TRBD1 or TRBD2, each matching 5 bases. Germline assignment: CDR1 LNHDA and CDR2 SQIVND (reference sequence). The CDR3 runs to 14 residues. Trimming took 7 bases from V and 6 from J, leaving 18 bases between them.

This clonotype appeared a few times. The chain joins TRBV7-2 to TRBJ2-3; 10 nucleotides line up with TRBD2. After removal of 3 bases from V and 7 bases from J, the junction contained 7 bases not matched to a gene. The CDR3 is made up of 15 amino acids. The germline V gene encodes CDR1 SGHTA and CDR2 FQGNSA. CDR3 sequence (DNA): TGTGCCAGCAGCTTGCAAGCGGGAGGGCTCCATACGCAGTATTTT. It translates to CASSLQAGGLHTQYF.

In its sample, this clonotype was seen a few times. This chain uses TRBV7-7 with TRBJ2-5; D is possibly TRBD1 (5 bases). The CDR3 totals 14 residues. V was clipped by 5 bases and J by 6 bases, with 16 bases between them. Germline CDR1 and CDR2: SSHAT and FNYEAQ (reference sequence). This CDR3 is CASSPTKRGQTQYF. CDR3 nucleotides: TGTGCCAGCAGCCCTACGAAAAGGGGCCAGACCCAGTACTTC.

This chain links TRBV20-1 with TRBJ2-1, with unresolved D. CDR3 length: 15 residues. In germline, CDR1 is DFQATT, CDR2 SNEGSKA (reference sequence). Between the trimmed V and J ends, which lost 6 bases and 4 bases, there was a span of 19 bases. CDR3 sequence reads: CSATYPMTVYNEQFF. The CDR3 nucleotides read TGCAGTGCAACCTATCCTATGACGGTTTACAATGAGCAGTTCTTC.

The rearrangement links TRBV19 to TRBJ2-7, with 11 bases matching TRBD2. The junction had 3 bases not matched to a gene; V was cut back by 8 bases and J by 0 bases. Germline CDR1 LNHDA, CDR2 SQIVND (reference sequence). This CDR3 comprises 14 residues. DNA of the CDR3: TGTGCCAGTCGCACTAGCGGGGGCTCCTACGAGCAGTACTTC. As protein: CASRTSGGSYEQYF. Full variable domain (missing parts from reference TRBV19 and TRBJ2-7): DGGITQSPKYLFRKEGQNVTLSCEQNLNHDAMYWYRQDPGQGLRLIYYSQIVNDFQKGDIAEGYSVSREKKESFPLTVTSAQKNPTAFYLCASRTSGGSYEQYFGPGTRLTVT.